These T cell receptor beta chains were read from a single sample in a study of PD-L1 blockade in urothelial cancer. The repertoire was sequenced with immunoSEQ multiplex PCR; TCRdb's copy has only in-frame clones and lacks some. The sample contains about 39,000 clones, approximately 93% of which appear only once. Material: PBMCs, obtained around atezolizumab (anti-PD-L1) treatment. Source of these receptors: a woman in her fifties or sixties with urothelial cancer. CDR3s include the opening cysteine and the closing phenylalanine or tryptophan. Fields, in order: CDR3 protein, CDR3 DNA, V gene, clone size, D gene, J gene. D genes are given only for firm matches. Some rows have no size entry. The others give once, few or many, or a class for an expanded clone.

cdr3_aa: CASSPQGQSSSYEQYF; cdr3_nt: TGTGCCAGCTCACCACAGGGACAGTCCAGCTCCTACGAGCAGTACTTC; v_call: TRBV18; clone_size: .; d_call: TRBD1; j_call: TRBJ2-7
cdr3_aa: CASSAGHTSSYNEQFF; cdr3_nt: TGCGCCAGCAGCGCAGGACATACGAGCTCCTACAATGAGCAGTTCTTC; v_call: TRBV5-1; clone_size: .; d_call: .; j_call: TRBJ2-1
cdr3_aa: CASSSGTSGNNEQFF; cdr3_nt: TGTGCCAGCAGCTCCGGGACTAGCGGGAACAATGAGCAGTTCTTC; v_call: TRBV6-4; clone_size: .; d_call: TRBD2; j_call: TRBJ2-1
cdr3_aa: CASSLTRDEQYF; cdr3_nt: TGCGCCAGCAGCTTAACGAGGGACGAGCAGTACTTC; v_call: TRBV5-1; clone_size: once; d_call: .; j_call: TRBJ2-7
cdr3_aa: CASSAGTGFRQPQHF; cdr3_nt: TGTGCCAGCAGTGCCGGGACAGGGTTTCGTCAGCCCCAGCATTTT; v_call: TRBV6-1; clone_size: .; d_call: TRBD1; j_call: TRBJ1-5
cdr3_aa: CASSDGQNQETQYF; cdr3_nt: TGTGCCAGCAGCGACGGACAGAACCAAGAGACCCAGTACTTC; v_call: TRBV9; clone_size: .; d_call: .; j_call: TRBJ2-5
cdr3_aa: CASSLFGTSGALNTGELFF; cdr3_nt: TGTGCCAGCAGCTTATTTGGGACTAGCGGAGCTCTTAACACCGGGGAGCTGTTTTTT; v_call: TRBV7-7; clone_size: .; d_call: TRBD2; j_call: TRBJ2-2
cdr3_aa: CASRAGTGALEAFF; cdr3_nt: TGTGCCAGCAGGGCCGGGACAGGGGCGCTTGAAGCTTTCTTT; v_call: TRBV6-1; clone_size: .; d_call: TRBD1; j_call: TRBJ1-1
cdr3_aa: CASSWTSGHQETQYF; cdr3_nt: TGTGCCAGCAGTTGGACTAGCGGGCACCAAGAGACCCAGTACTTC; v_call: TRBV9; clone_size: once; d_call: TRBD2; j_call: TRBJ2-5
cdr3_aa: CASRQPGQGSYEQYF; cdr3_nt: TGTGCCAGTAGACAACCGGGACAGGGTTCCTACGAGCAGTACTTC; v_call: TRBV19; clone_size: once; d_call: TRBD1; j_call: TRBJ2-7
cdr3_aa: CASSSRTGGQTRTDTQYF; cdr3_nt: TGTGCCAGCAGTTCCAGGACAGGGGGCCAAACCCGCACAGATACGCAGTATTTT; v_call: TRBV28; clone_size: .; d_call: TRBD1; j_call: TRBJ2-3
cdr3_aa: CASSLRLGPGNEQFF; cdr3_nt: TGTGCCAGCAGTTTACGGCTAGGTCCCGGCAATGAGCAGTTCTTC; v_call: TRBV28; clone_size: .; d_call: .; j_call: TRBJ2-1
cdr3_aa: CASSPQGVRSYNEQFF; cdr3_nt: TGCGCCAGCAGCCCCCAGGGGGTCCGATCCTACAATGAGCAGTTCTTC; v_call: TRBV10-2; clone_size: .; d_call: TRBD1; j_call: TRBJ2-1
cdr3_aa: CASSLGSGGYDEQFF; cdr3_nt: TGCGCCAGCAGCTTGGGCTCAGGGGGGTATGATGAGCAGTTCTTC; v_call: TRBV5-1; clone_size: .; d_call: .; j_call: TRBJ2-1
cdr3_aa: CASSLNTGGGEKLFF; cdr3_nt: TGTGCCAGCAGCTTAAACACAGGGGGCGGTGAAAAACTGTTTTTT; v_call: TRBV7-9; clone_size: .; d_call: TRBD1; j_call: TRBJ1-4
cdr3_aa: CASSPFPPSGRQETQYF; cdr3_nt: TGTGCCAGCAGCCCTTTTCCCCCTAGCGGGCGACAAGAGACCCAGTACTTC; v_call: TRBV7-3; clone_size: .; d_call: TRBD2; j_call: TRBJ2-5
cdr3_aa: CASSGPGSGSDEQYF; cdr3_nt: TGTGCCAGCAGTGGCCCGGGTAGCGGGAGCGACGAGCAGTACTTC; v_call: TRBV27; clone_size: .; d_call: TRBD2; j_call: TRBJ2-7
cdr3_aa: CAIGTGGDQETQYF; cdr3_nt: TGTGCCATCGGGACTGGGGGAGACCAAGAGACCCAGTACTTC; v_call: TRBV10-3; clone_size: once; d_call: .; j_call: TRBJ2-5
cdr3_aa: CSAESGVTEAFF; cdr3_nt: TGCAGCGCAGAGTCGGGGGTCACTGAAGCTTTCTTT; v_call: TRBV29-1; clone_size: .; d_call: .; j_call: TRBJ1-1
cdr3_aa: CASSPTLSAGPSNEQFF; cdr3_nt: TGTGCCAGCAGCCCTACCCTTTCAGCGGGGCCCTCCAATGAGCAGTTCTTC; v_call: TRBV9; clone_size: once; d_call: TRBD2; j_call: TRBJ2-1
cdr3_aa: CASSLTGEGFEQYF; cdr3_nt: TGTGCCAGCAGCTTAACGGGAGAGGGCTTCGAGCAGTACTTC; v_call: TRBV7-9; clone_size: .; d_call: .; j_call: TRBJ2-7
cdr3_aa: CASSLTQLTYEQYF; cdr3_nt: TGCGCCAGCAGTCTAACACAACTAACCTACGAGCAGTACTTC; v_call: TRBV4-1; clone_size: .; d_call: .; j_call: TRBJ2-7
cdr3_aa: CASSLTRDSPTDTQYF; cdr3_nt: TGTGCCAGCAGTCTCACGCGGGACTCTCCCACAGATACGCAGTATTTT; v_call: TRBV28; clone_size: .; d_call: .; j_call: TRBJ2-3
cdr3_aa: CASSPMEAGNQPQHF; cdr3_nt: TGTGCCAGCTCACCAATGGAGGCTGGCAATCAGCCCCAGCATTTT; v_call: TRBV18; clone_size: .; d_call: .; j_call: TRBJ1-5
cdr3_aa: CASSEEGATSHEQYF; cdr3_nt: TGTGCCAGCAGTGAAGAGGGGGCGACGTCTCACGAGCAGTACTTC; v_call: TRBV6-1; clone_size: once; d_call: TRBD1; j_call: TRBJ2-7
cdr3_aa: CASSPGQGRNTEAFF; cdr3_nt: TGTGCCAGCAGCCCGGGACAGGGTAGGAACACTGAAGCTTTCTTT; v_call: TRBV27; clone_size: .; d_call: TRBD1; j_call: TRBJ1-1
cdr3_aa: CASSLAGGQTYYEQYF; cdr3_nt: TGCGCCAGCAGCTTGGCCGGTGGGCAGACCTACTACGAGCAGTACTTC; v_call: TRBV5-1; clone_size: .; d_call: .; j_call: TRBJ2-7
cdr3_aa: CASSPTRRFTGELFF; cdr3_nt: TGTGCCAGCAGCCCCACACGGAGGTTCACCGGGGAGCTGTTTTTT; v_call: TRBV14; clone_size: .; d_call: .; j_call: TRBJ2-2
cdr3_aa: CASRIDTEAFF; cdr3_nt: TGTGCCAGCAGGATAGATACTGAAGCTTTCTTT; v_call: TRBV11-2; clone_size: .; d_call: .; j_call: TRBJ1-1
cdr3_aa: CASSLDRLKGKENTDTQYF; cdr3_nt: TGTGCCAGCAGCTTAGACCGACTTAAGGGGAAAGAGAACACAGATACGCAGTATTTT; v_call: TRBV11-3; clone_size: .; d_call: .; j_call: TRBJ2-3
cdr3_aa: CASSPTGLVGELFF; cdr3_nt: TGTGCCAGCAGCCCGACAGGGTTAGTCGGGGAGCTGTTTTTT; v_call: TRBV5-5; clone_size: .; d_call: TRBD1; j_call: TRBJ2-2
cdr3_aa: CAWSVGSGRFYGYTF; cdr3_nt: TGTGCCTGGAGTGTAGGGTCAGGGAGGTTCTATGGCTACACCTTC; v_call: TRBV30; clone_size: .; d_call: .; j_call: TRBJ1-2
cdr3_aa: CASSPTSGRASYNEQFF; cdr3_nt: TGTGCCAGCAGCCCTACTAGCGGGAGGGCCTCCTACAATGAGCAGTTCTTC; v_call: TRBV28; clone_size: .; d_call: TRBD2; j_call: TRBJ2-1
cdr3_aa: CASSAFGQFAEKLFF; cdr3_nt: TGCGCCAGCAGCGCCTTTGGACAGTTCGCGGAAAAACTGTTTTTT; v_call: TRBV5-1; clone_size: .; d_call: .; j_call: TRBJ1-4
cdr3_aa: CASSSISYEQYF; cdr3_nt: TGTGCCAGCAGCTCTATCTCCTACGAGCAGTACTTC; v_call: TRBV6-5; clone_size: .; d_call: .; j_call: TRBJ2-7
cdr3_aa: CASSPGTSGFYEQYF; cdr3_nt: TGTGCCAGCAGCCCCGGGACTAGCGGGTTCTACGAGCAGTACTTC; v_call: TRBV9; clone_size: .; d_call: TRBD2; j_call: TRBJ2-7
cdr3_aa: CASRGGGVTDTQYF; cdr3_nt: TGTGCCAGCCGTGGGGGGGGCGTCACAGATACGCAGTATTTT; v_call: TRBV2; clone_size: .; d_call: .; j_call: TRBJ2-3